This T cell receptor (beta chain) was sequenced during a study of blood T cell repertoires in COVID-19. On the study more broadly: T cells, B-cell-depleted T cells, or PBMCs supplied cDNA or gDNA.

Assay: immunoSEQ multiplex PCR; the TCRdb copy retains only in-frame clones and omits some. The sample has roughly 300,000 clones; about 90% are singletons. This clonotype was obtained from a woman in her thirties who had recovered from COVID-19. Sequencing was carried out using PBMCs or T cells enriched from blood (not recorded which).

CDR3 coding DNA: TGTGCCAGCAGTTTATCGGACTCTAGCAATCAGCCCCAGCATTTT. Translating it yields CASSLSDSSNQPQHF. This sequence joins TRBV28 and TRBJ1-5; no reliable D call. Trimming pared 1 base from V and 0 bases from J, leaving 7 bases between. The CDR3 contains 15 residues. Germline lookup yields CDR1 MDHEN and CDR2 SYDVKM.